A selection of T cell receptor beta chains follows, all from one sample in a study of cytomegalovirus exposure and HLA in healthy donors. Profiled with immunoSEQ multiplex PCR; TCRdb holds only in-frame clones, not every one. The sample includes about 89,000 clones, approximately 57% of them seen just once. What was sequenced was PBMCs. The receptor set was obtained from a woman aged 25 to 39 in good health and CMV-seronegative. The CDR3 runs from the conserved cysteine through the conserved F or W. A D gene is named only where the DNA matches it firmly. Size is stated for part of the rows, as once, few or many counts, or as a class when the clone is expanded.

len	abundance	j_gene	d_gene	v_gene	CDR3aa	CDR3nt
14	.	TRBJ1-2	TRBD1	TRBV5-1	CASSSATGPYGYTF	TGCGCCAGCAGCTCCGCGACAGGGCCCTATGGCTACACCTTC
16	.	TRBJ1-1	.	TRBV19	CASSSLRTATGTEAFF	TGTGCCAGTAGTTCCCTACGGACAGCGACGGGCACTGAAGCTTTCTTT
15	few	TRBJ2-1	.	TRBV19	CASSIRDNSYNEQFF	TGTGCCAGTAGTATCCGGGACAATTCCTACAATGAGCAGTTCTTC
13	few	TRBJ1-1	.	TRBV19	CASSPQVNTEAFF	TGTGCCAGTAGTCCACAGGTGAACACTGAAGCTTTCTTT
15	.	TRBJ2-7	.	TRBV15	CATSRDPRRENEQYF	TGTGCCACCAGCAGAGATCCGCGTCGGGAGAACGAGCAGTACTTC
10	few	TRBJ1-1	.	TRBV28	CGVRGTEAFF	TGTGGGGTCCGCGGTACTGAAGCTTTCTTT
11	.	TRBJ1-4	.	TRBV28	CASTTGIKLFF	TGTGCCAGCACCACAGGGATAAAACTGTTTTTT
14	.	TRBJ1-1	TRBD1	TRBV6-4	CASSVDRGDTEAFF	TGTGCCAGCAGTGTGGACAGGGGGGACACTGAAGCTTTCTTT
12	.	TRBJ1-1	.	TRBV28	CASSLGREKAFF	TGTGCCAGCAGTTTAGGGAGGGAAAAAGCTTTCTTT
13	.	TRBJ1-6	.	TRBV4-3	CASSPRVEAPLHF	TGCGCCAGCAGCCCAAGGGTGGAGGCACCCCTCCACTTT
15	.	TRBJ1-2	.	TRBV4-1	CASSQEFEAEYGYTF	TGCGCCAGCAGCCAAGAATTCGAGGCGGAATATGGCTACACCTTC
12	few	TRBJ2-1	TRBD1	TRBV28	CASSFSDREQFF	TGTGCCAGCAGTTTCTCGGACAGGGAGCAGTTCTTC
15	.	TRBJ2-7	.	TRBV7-2	CASSLRRSEGVEQYF	TGTGCCAGCAGCCTCCGTAGAAGCGAAGGCGTCGAGCAGTACTTC
14	.	TRBJ1-2	.	TRBV27	CASSFGRGSPGYTF	TGTGCCAGCAGTTTCGGAAGGGGTTCGCCTGGCTACACCTTC
14	.	TRBJ2-7	TRBD1	TRBV4-3	CASSTGTGNYEQYF	TGCGCCAGCAGCACCGGGACAGGGAACTACGAGCAGTACTTC
12	.	TRBJ2-1	.	TRBV28	CASSLTVGEQFF	TGTGCCAGCAGTTTAACAGTTGGTGAGCAGTTCTTC
15	.	TRBJ1-5	.	TRBV7-8	CASSAPSAGAQPQHF	TGTGCCAGCAGCGCTCCTTCGGCAGGGGCACAGCCCCAGCATTTT
14	.	TRBJ2-2	TRBD2	TRBV5-8	CASSTSGNTGELFF	TGTGCCAGCAGCACTAGCGGGAACACCGGGGAGCTGTTTTTT
17	.	TRBJ2-4	TRBD1	TRBV4-1	CASSQESTGAAKNIQYF	TGCGCCAGCAGCCAAGAGTCAACAGGGGCGGCCAAAAACATTCAGTACTTC
14	.	TRBJ2-7	.	TRBV7-6	CASSLGQNSYEQYF	TGTGCCAGCAGCTTAGGCCAGAACTCCTACGAGCAGTACTTC
15	.	TRBJ2-7	TRBD2	TRBV9	CASSVGLAGLYEQYF	TGTGCCAGCAGCGTAGGGCTAGCGGGGCTCTACGAGCAGTACTTC
13	.	TRBJ2-1	TRBD2	TRBV30	CAWNSGQNNEQFF	TGTGCCTGGAATAGCGGGCAAAACAATGAGCAGTTCTTC
14	.	TRBJ2-1	TRBD2	TRBV25-1	CASSEQGGSHEQFF	TGTGCCAGCAGTGAACAGGGAGGGAGTCATGAGCAGTTCTTC
15	few	TRBJ1-2	.	TRBV19	CASSIDRGSGYGYTF	TGTGCCAGTAGTATTGACCGGGGGAGCGGCTATGGCTACACCTTC
14	.	TRBJ1-4	TRBD1	TRBV6-1	CASKAGQGSEKLFF	TGTGCCAGCAAGGCGGGACAGGGTTCTGAAAAACTGTTTTTT
15	.	TRBJ2-3	TRBD2	TRBV7-3	CASSPGLAVTDTQYF	TGTGCCAGCAGCCCGGGACTAGCGGTCACAGATACGCAGTATTTT